A single sample gave rise to the 25 T cell receptor beta chains below, sequenced in a study of blood T cell repertoires in COVID-19. Produced via immunoSEQ multiplex PCR; TCRdb's table is partial and in-frame only. The data hold about 340,000 clones, with around 88% observed a single time. The sample was peripheral blood. These receptors were taken from a young man with active or convalescent COVID-19.

The chain recombines TRBV6-6 with TRBJ2-1; TRBD2 agrees at 10 bases. The V segment lost 7 bases and the J segment 5 bases; nucleotides outside the gene matches: 11. The CDR3 is made up of 16 amino acids. The germline CDR1 and CDR2 sequences are MNHNY and SVGAGI (reference sequence). CDR3 nucleotides: TGTGCCAGCATCACGGGTAGGACTAGCGGAAACAATGAGCAGTTCTTC. Its protein product is CASITGRTSGNNEQFF.

The J gene is TRBJ1-1, the V gene TRBV27; D gene uncertain. The CDR3 loop spans 15 amino acids. Germline V gene data show CDR1 as MNHEY and CDR2 as SMNVEV (reference sequence). Deletions cut 0 bases from V and 0 bases from J, with 8 bases between. The chain's CDR3 is CASSLSAVLNTEAFF. The CDR3 nucleotides are TGTGCCAGCAGTTTATCGGCAGTCCTGAACACTGAAGCTTTCTTT.

The chain is built from TRBV21-1 and TRBJ2-5; the DNA was not used to check the table's D call, TRBD1. TRBV21-1 corresponds to a pseudogene. This CDR3 contains 13 residues. The CDR3: CASLDRAQETQYF. The CDR3, as DNA: TGTGCCAGTCTAGACAGGGCCCAAGAGACCCAGTACTTC.

The J gene is TRBJ2-1, the V gene TRBV5-1; D gene unclear. Germline CDR1 reads SGHRS; CDR2 reads YFSETQ. The CDR3 totals 13 residues. V lost 7 bases and J 0 bases, leaving 8 bases between the germline ends. CDR3: CASHLSSYNEQFF. The CDR3 nucleotides read TGCGCCAGCCACCTCAGCTCCTACAATGAGCAGTTCTTC.

The chain uses TRBV11-3 and TRBJ2-2; D is ambiguous. CDR1 is SGHNT, CDR2 YENEEA, per germline. The V gene lost 7 bases and the J gene lost 4 bases, with 7 bases spanning the gap. The CDR3 is made up of 12 amino acids. CDR3 sequence (DNA): TGTGCCAGCACCTCGGGCACCGGGGAGCTGTTTTTT. Its protein is CASTSGTGELFF.

The chain recombines TRBV5-5 with TRBJ1-4; 10 bases fit TRBD1. CDR3 length equals 17 residues. The germline gives CDR1 SGHKS, CDR2 YYEKEE (reference sequence). The junction had 6 bases not matched to a gene; V was cut back by 4 bases and J by 0 bases. The CDR3 DNA reads TGTGCCAGCAGCCGCGACAGGGGGCGAGCAACTAATGAAAAACTGTTTTTT. Its translation is CASSRDRGRATNEKLFF. The complete variable domain, with remaining parts taken from reference TRBV5-5 and TRBJ1-4, reads DAGVTQSPTHLIKTRGQQVTLRCSPISGHKSVSWYQQVLGQGPQFIFQYYEKEERGRGNFPDRFSARQFPNYSSELNVNALLLGDSALYLCASSRDRGRATNEKLFFGSGTQLSVL.

Here the CDR3 reads CAPSTGGANIQYF. CDR3 sequence (DNA): TGTGCCCCCTCGACGGGGGGAGCAAACATTCAGTACTTC. The chain employs TRBV13 and TRBJ2-4; 7 nucleotides align to TRBD2. With V trimmed by 11 bases and J by 6 bases, 10 bases remained unmatched. CDR1 and CDR2 (germline): PRHDT, FYEKMQ (reference sequence). CDR3 length: 13 amino acids.

The chain links TRBV19 to TRBJ2-7; TRBD1 aligns across 9 bases. Germline values: CDR1 LNHDA, CDR2 SQIVND (reference sequence). CDR3 length: 16 amino acids. Trimming at V came to 4 bases and at J to 6 bases, leaving 13 bases not matched to a gene. The CDR3 DNA follows: TGTGCCAGTAGTACTGCCGGGACAGGGCCATTCAGCGAGCAGTACTTC. Its protein is CASSTAGTGPFSEQYF.

The chain carries TRBV11-3 and TRBJ2-3; D is perhaps TRBD2 (5 bases). The CDR3 length is 13 residues. In germline, CDR1 is SGHNT, CDR2 YENEEA. V was pared by 2 bases and J by 6 bases, with 9 bases between. CDR3 DNA sequence: TGTGCCAGCAGCTTATCCTTAGCGGATACGCAGTATTTT. Amino acids: CASSLSLADTQYF.

V is TRBV30 and J is TRBJ2-7; 8 nucleotides line up with TRBD1. Germline values: CDR1 GTSNPN, CDR2 SVGIG (reference sequence). The CDR3 has 14 residues. Germline trimming cut 2 bases from V and 2 bases from J; bases unmatched to any gene: 5. The CDR3 DNA follows: TGTGCCTGGAGTAAAGGGACAGGAACCTACGAGCAGTACTTC. The encoded protein is CAWSKGTGTYEQYF.

The chain employs TRBV11-2 and TRBJ2-1; D gene unclear. This CDR3 has 14 residues. The ends were cut back, 5 bases at V and 6 bases at J, with 14 bases in the middle. CDR1 SGHAT and CDR2 FQNNGV come from the germline V gene. CDR3 coding DNA: TGTGCCAGCAGCGGTTACGGGTCGGGCAATGAGCAGTTCTTC. It encodes CASSGYGSGNEQFF. Using reference TRBV11-2 and TRBJ2-1 for the parts outside the CDR3, the full variable domain is EAGVAQSPRYKIIEKRQSVAFWCNPISGHATLYWYQQILGQGPKLLIQFQNNGVVDDSQLPKDRFSAERLKGVDSTLKIQPAKLEDSAVYLCASSGYGSGNEQFFGPGTRLTVL.

The chain couples TRBV13 to TRBJ2-5; D unclear. Germline CDR1 is PRHDT and CDR2 is FYEKMQ (reference sequence). This CDR3 spans 12 amino acids. V lost 5 bases and J lost 1, with 5 bases in between. The CDR3: CASSEAQETQYF. CDR3 nucleotides: TGTGCCAGCAGCGAAGCCCAAGAGACCCAGTACTTC.

The genes are TRBV7-9 and TRBJ2-3, with a tentative D call TRBD2 (5 bases). Germline assignment: CDR1 SEHNR and CDR2 FQNEAQ (reference sequence). V was pared by 5 bases and J by 0 bases, with 12 bases between. The CDR3 contains 15 residues. The CDR3 is CASSHGRTSTDTQYF. DNA for the CDR3: TGTGCCAGCAGCCATGGACGGACTAGCACAGATACGCAGTATTTT.

The V and J genes are TRBV7-9 and TRBJ1-2, with TRBD1 as a possible D gene (6 bases). This CDR3 has 14 amino acids. The germline V and J ends were trimmed by 3 bases and 7 bases, with 15 bases remaining between them. Germline CDR1 and CDR2: SEHNR and FQNEAQ (reference sequence). The CDR3 here is CASSFSAGESGYTF. The CDR3 coding sequence is TGTGCCAGCAGCTTCTCGGCAGGGGAAAGTGGCTACACCTTC.

The rearrangement joins TRBV4-2 to TRBJ1-1, with 8 bases fitting TRBD1. Trimming took 2 bases from V and 3 from J; bases not matched to a gene: 5. Germline V gene sequence: CDR1 LGHNA, CDR2 YNFKEQ. The CDR3 is 15 amino acids. The CDR3 DNA is TGTGCCAGCAGCCAAACTGGACAGGGCCACACTGAAGCTTTCTTT. Its translation is CASSQTGQGHTEAFF.

This clone has just a few counts. Here the CDR3 DNA reads TGTGCCAGTACTTCCGGCGAGGCAGGGGGCTCCGGGGAGCTGTTTTTT. Translation gives CASTSGEAGGSGELFF. V usage is TRBV7-9 and J usage is TRBJ2-2; 8 bases align to TRBD1. J lost 6 bases, V lost 9 bases, and 15 bases had no gene match. This CDR3 comprises 16 residues. The germline V gene encodes CDR1 SEHNR and CDR2 FQNEAQ (reference sequence).

The chain uses TRBV18 and TRBJ2-7, with TRBD2 matching over 10 bases. The V gene's germline CDR1 is KGHSH and CDR2 LQKENI. V was clipped by 6 bases and J by 6 bases; unmatched bases: 14. The CDR3 has 16 amino acids. CDR3 sequence reads: CASSPLPRERGGEQYF. CDR3 DNA: TGTGCCAGCTCCCCCCTCCCAAGGGAGCGGGGGGGCGAGCAGTACTTC.

CDR3: CASSEDNFNSPLHF. CDR3 coding DNA: TGTGCCAGCAGTGAGGACAACTTCAATTCACCCCTCCACTTT. The chain recombines TRBV6-1 with TRBJ1-6; TRBD1 is a possible D gene (5 bases). Looked up from germline, CDR1 is MNHNS and CDR2 is SASEGT. V lost 3 bases and J lost 7, with 10 bases in between. The CDR3 totals 14 residues.

In its sample, this clone was seen a few times. The chain links TRBV24-1 to TRBJ1-1; 10 bases agree with TRBD1. Germline CDR1 and CDR2: KGHDR and SFDVKD. The length of the CDR3 is 15 residues. Trimming at V came to 6 bases and at J to 2 bases, leaving 5 bases not matched to a gene. The CDR3 here is CATSRRTGGNTEAFF. DNA of the CDR3: TGTGCCACCAGTCGGAGGACAGGGGGAAACACTGAAGCTTTCTTT.

V and J are TRBV5-1 and TRBJ2-7; 9 positions agree with TRBD1. Germline lookup yields CDR1 SGHRS and CDR2 YFSETQ. Trimming took 5 bases from V and 0 from J; bases not matched to a gene: 6. This CDR3 has 15 amino acids. The CDR3 DNA reads as TGCGCCAGCAGAACCGGGACAGGGAGCTCCTACGAGCAGTACTTC. As protein: CASRTGTGSSYEQYF.

The rearrangement joins TRBV7-3 to TRBJ2-2, with D maybe TRBD1 (5 bases). Per germline, CDR1 SGHTA and CDR2 FQGTGA. V dropped 2 bases and J dropped 4 bases, with 14 bases sitting between them. The CDR3 has 16 residues. The CDR3 spells CASSLALPTGTGELFF. The CDR3, as DNA: TGTGCCAGCAGCTTAGCCCTCCCAACAGGCACCGGGGAGCTGTTTTTT.

The chain employs TRBV27 and TRBJ2-7; TRBD1 might be the D (6 bases). This CDR3 spans 12 amino acids. The V gene's germline CDR1 is MNHEY and CDR2 SMNVEV (reference sequence). The ends were cut back, 6 bases at V and 6 bases at J, with 12 bases in the middle. This CDR3 reads CASSVTGTEQYF. The CDR3, as DNA: TGTGCCAGCAGCGTAACAGGGACCGAGCAGTACTTC.

The V call is TRBV7-8, the J call TRBJ2-7; 8 positions match TRBD2. This CDR3 region has 15 residues. Germline CDR1 reads SGHVS; CDR2 reads FQNEAQ. The junction had 9 bases not matched to a gene; V was cut back by 6 bases and J by 2 bases. The CDR3 DNA sequence: TGTGCCAGCAGTTTTACTAGCGGAAGACCCTACGAGCAGTACTTC. It codes for CASSFTSGRPYEQYF.

This chain links TRBV7-8 with TRBJ2-2, with 10 bases matching TRBD2. The length of the CDR3 is 17 residues. Germline values: CDR1 SGHVS, CDR2 FQNEAQ. V lost 5 bases and J lost 4; bases outside the gene matches: 10. CDR3 nucleotide sequence: TGTGCCAGCAGCCGCCGGCTAGCGGGAGATATCACCGGGGAGCTGTTTTTT. Amino acid sequence: CASSRRLAGDITGELFF. Full variable domain (missing parts from reference TRBV7-8 and TRBJ2-2): GAGVSQSPRYKVAKRGQDVALRCDPISGHVSLFWYQQALGQGPEFLTYFQNEAQLDKSGLPSDRFFAERPEGSVSTLKIQRTQQEDSAVYLCASSRRLAGDITGELFFGEGSRLTVL.

V usage is TRBV24-1 and J usage is TRBJ2-5; the match to TRBD1 covers 8 bases. Germline V gives CDR1 KGHDR, CDR2 SFDVKD. Losses at the gene ends were 3 bases for V and 5 bases for J; bases not matched to a gene: 10. This CDR3 spans 16 amino acids. CDR3 in DNA: TGTGCCACCAGTGATCCCCCCGGACAGGGTTCCGAGACCCAGTACTTC. This codes for CATSDPPGQGSETQYF.